The next 23 T cell receptor beta chains were all read from a single sample in a study of T cell responses to AZD1222 COVID-19 vaccine (dated by TCRdb to about 2021). The sample's time point, from its label and the paper: baseline before first vaccination. The receptor library was made with the immunoSEQ multiplex PCR assay. As stored in TCRdb, this immuneACCESS dataset retains in-frame rearrangements with V and J assigned. A fraction of the clones does not appear; measured against another copy, unresolved V genes explain less than half of the discrepancy, and the remainder lacks a known reason. The sample table records 150,000 to 200,000 clones; 85% to 95% of these occur just once. 0.7% to 0.9% of the sample comes from the top ten. The sequenced sample was peripheral blood, obtained on day 0 of AZD1222 vaccination. The receptor set was obtained from an adult in good health.

This sequence joins TRBV9 and TRBJ1-2; maybe TRBD1 (6 bases). The CDR3 runs 15 residues. Trimming removed 3 bases at V and 5 bases at J, with 17 bases between. Germline CDR1 is SGDLS and CDR2 is YYNGEE. The CDR3 DNA follows: TGTGCCAGCAGCGGTTCTGGGGGCAGCGCATATGGCTACACCTTC. Translating it yields CASSGSGGSAYGYTF.

The rearrangement uses TRBV5-5 and TRBJ2-7, with a tentative D call TRBD1 (6 bases). The V end lost 3 bases, the J end lost 0 bases, and 10 bases lay between the germline ends. Germline V CDR1 and CDR2: SGHKS, YYEKEE (reference sequence). The CDR3 runs to 14 residues. CDR3 sequence reads: CASSSRGYSYEQYF. The CDR3 DNA is TGTGCCAGCAGCTCCAGGGGCTACTCCTACGAGCAGTACTTC.

The rearrangement joins TRBV7-2 to TRBJ2-2; D tentatively fits TRBD1 or TRBD2 (5 bases each). Between the trimmed V and J ends, which lost 5 bases and 4 bases, there was a span of 14 bases. This CDR3 is 15 amino acids long. The germline V gene encodes CDR1 SGHTA and CDR2 FQGNSA. CDR3 DNA sequence: TGTGCCAGCAGCCGGGGTGGGGACCCCACCGGGGAGCTGTTTTTT. Translating it yields CASSRGGDPTGELFF. Full variable domain (remainder filled in from reference TRBV7-2 and TRBJ2-2): GAGVSQSPSNKVTEKGKDVELRCDPISGHTALYWYRQSLGQGLEFLIYFQGNSAPDKSGLPSDRFSAERTGGSVSTLTIQRTQQEDSAVYLCASSRGGDPTGELFFGEGSRLTVL.

The rearrangement links TRBV3-1 (or the pseudogene TRBV3-2) to TRBJ1-3; D is possibly TRBD1 (5 bases). The CDR3 covers 14 residues. The germline gives CDR1 LGHDT, CDR2 YNNKEL (reference sequence). The V and J ends lost 4 bases and 6 bases respectively, with 13 bases between them. The CDR3 coding sequence is TGTGCCAGCAGCCTGGTAGGGGTGGAAAACACCATATATTTT. This sequence encodes CASSLVGVENTIYF.

The CDR3 DNA is TGTGCCAGCAGCGTTGGAGGGAGTCAATCTAACTATGGCTACACCTTC. This sequence encodes CASSVGGSQSNYGYTF. This chain connects TRBV9 to TRBJ1-2; D is uncertain. CDR1 and CDR2 (germline): SGDLS, YYNGEE. Trimming took 2 bases from V and 0 from J, leaving 14 bases between them. This CDR3 spans 16 amino acids.

The chain couples TRBV30 to TRBJ1-4, with 7 bases that match TRBD1. The V gene's germline CDR1 is GTSNPN and CDR2 SVGIG (reference sequence). The length of the CDR3 is 15 residues. The trim removed 3 bases at V and 8 bases at J, leaving 12 bases unmatched. DNA for the CDR3: TGTGCCTGGAGCCCAATCGACAGGGAATACGAAAAACTGTTTTTT. This codes for CAWSPIDREYEKLFF.

A single count supports this clone. The chain links TRBV5-4 to TRBJ2-7; a weak D match, TRBD2 (5 bases). The CDR3 has 13 residues. Between the trimmed V and J ends, which lost 4 bases and 2 bases, there was a span of 10 bases. Germline loops: CDR1 SGHNT, CDR2 YYREEE (reference sequence). CDR3 sequence: CASSTGSAYEQYF. CDR3 nucleotides: TGTGCCAGCAGCACGGGGTCAGCCTACGAGCAGTACTTC.

This chain uses TRBV7-9 with TRBJ1-3, with D tentatively TRBD1 (5 bases). V gave up 5 bases and J gave up 0 bases, with 17 bases separating them. Germline V gene sequence: CDR1 SEHNR, CDR2 FQNEAQ (reference sequence). CDR3 size: 17 residues. CDR3 sequence: CASSRAWGWRSGNTIYF. The DNA for the CDR3 is TGTGCCAGCAGCCGGGCGTGGGGCTGGCGCTCTGGAAACACCATATATTTT.

The chain combines TRBV19 with TRBJ2-7; the D gene is possibly TRBD1 (6 bases). Germline assignment: CDR1 LNHDA and CDR2 SQIVND (reference sequence). This CDR3 contains 13 residues. V was trimmed by 4 bases and J by 2 bases, leaving 9 bases between them. The CDR3, as DNA: TGTGCCAGTAGTACAGGGGAACCCTACGAGCAGTACTTC. Amino acid sequence: CASSTGEPYEQYF.

The chain couples TRBV7-2 to TRBJ1-1, with a tentative D call TRBD1 (6 bases). Trimming stripped 5 bases from V and 0 bases from J, with 19 bases between. The V gene's germline CDR1 is SGHTA and CDR2 FQGNSA. The CDR3 is made up of 17 amino acids. The chain's CDR3 is CASSRPGQKLMNTEAFF. CDR3 coding DNA: TGTGCCAGCAGCCGGCCGGGACAAAAACTGATGAACACTGAAGCTTTCTTT.

This chain joins TRBV10-3 and TRBJ1-6; a possible D gene is TRBD1 (5 bases). Trimming pared 6 bases from V and 6 bases from J, leaving 12 bases between. The CDR3 extends over 14 amino acids. Germline CDR1 ENHRY, CDR2 SYGVKD. CDR3 region: CAISLQETNSPLHF. CDR3 DNA sequence: TGTGCCATCAGCCTACAGGAGACTAATTCACCCCTCCACTTT.

V is TRBV2 and J is TRBJ1-1; 10 positions match TRBD1. The germline V gene has CDR1 SNHLY and CDR2 FYNNEI. Trimming removed 2 bases from V and 7 bases from J; junction bases left unmatched: 4. The CDR3 loop spans 14 amino acids. The CDR3 DNA follows: TGTGCCAGCAGTGAACAGACAGGGGGCCTTGAAGCTTTCTTT. It encodes CASSEQTGGLEAFF.

The rearrangement links TRBV5-4 to TRBJ1-1; D is unclear. This CDR3 spans 13 amino acids. Trimming removed 1 base from V and 1 base from J, with 5 bases in between. CDR1 SGHNT and CDR2 YYREEE come from the germline V gene (reference sequence). The CDR3 loop reads CASSLYENTEAFF. The DNA for the CDR3 is TGTGCCAGCAGCTTGTACGAGAACACTGAAGCTTTCTTT.

The DNA of the CDR3 is TGTGCCAGCAGTGTAACTAGCGGGGGGGCACCCGCACTTGATTCAAAGACCCAGTACTTC. Protein sequence: CASSVTSGGAPALDSKTQYF. The chain employs TRBV6-1 and TRBJ2-5; 13 nucleotides line up with TRBD2. Germline CDR1 is MNHNS and CDR2 is SASEGT. This CDR3 contains 20 residues. V lost 4 bases and J lost 6; bases outside the gene matches: 20.

The J gene is TRBJ1-1, the V gene TRBV5-4; D is ambiguous. Germline V CDR1 and CDR2: SGHNT, YYREEE (reference sequence). This CDR3 region has 15 residues. V shed 0 bases and J shed 0 bases, with 9 bases lying between them. This CDR3 is CASSLGQELNTEAFF. In DNA, the CDR3 is TGTGCCAGCAGCTTGGGTCAGGAATTGAACACTGAAGCTTTCTTT.

The J gene is TRBJ2-7, the V gene TRBV6-1, with D possibly being TRBD1 (6 bases). Germline CDR1 is MNHNS and CDR2 is SASEGT. The CDR3 has 15 amino acids. V lost 8 bases to trimming and J lost 0 bases, with 17 bases between them. CDR3 nucleotide sequence: TGTGCCAGCGGGGGTTCGGGACAATCCTCCTACGAGCAGTACTTC. It translates to CASGGSGQSSYEQYF.

The genes are TRBV2 and TRBJ1-1; 9 bases are shared with TRBD1. Germline CDR1 SNHLY, CDR2 FYNNEI. The CDR3 consists of 13 residues. V was clipped by 7 bases and J by 5 bases; unmatched bases: 5. The CDR3 nucleotides are TGTGCCAGCAAAAGGGGACAGGGAACTGAAGCTTTCTTT. Amino acid sequence: CASKRGQGTEAFF.

The CDR3 region is CASSHRLAGLYEQYF. The CDR3 region has the DNA TGTGCCAGCAGCCACAGACTAGCGGGCCTCTACGAGCAGTACTTC. The chain uses TRBV7-6 and TRBJ2-7, with 10 nucleotides matching TRBD2. V was clipped by 5 bases and J by 3 bases; unmatched bases: 7. The V gene's germline CDR1 is SGHVS and CDR2 FNYEAQ. The CDR3 contains 15 residues.

This chain joins TRBV6-5 and TRBJ2-5; D gene uncertain. Germline loops: CDR1 MNHEY, CDR2 SVGAGI. The germline V and J ends were trimmed by 0 bases and 5 bases, with 13 bases remaining between them. There are 15 residues in the CDR3. The CDR3 nucleotides are TGTGCCAGCAGTTACTCTTTCTCTTCCTGGGAGACCCAGTACTTC. Its protein product is CASSYSFSSWETQYF.

The V gene is TRBV6-2 or TRBV6-3, the J gene TRBJ2-5, with D tentatively TRBD1 (6 bases). The V gene lost 8 bases and the J gene lost 4 bases, with 11 bases spanning the gap. This CDR3 region has 12 residues. CDR1 is MNHEY, CDR2 SVGEGT, per germline. CDR3 sequence (DNA): TGTGCCAGCGGCCAGGGGTCAGAGACCCAGTACTTC. It specifies CASGQGSETQYF.

The rearrangement uses TRBV18 and TRBJ2-1, with D perhaps TRBD1 or TRBD2 (5 bases each). The CDR3 sequence is 15 residues long. The germline V and J ends were trimmed by 0 bases and 7 bases, with 13 bases remaining between them. Germline values: CDR1 KGHSH, CDR2 LQKENI. As DNA, the CDR3 is TGTGCCAGCTCACCACCGAGTGTTGGGGGAAATGAGCAGTTCTTC. This codes for CASSPPSVGGNEQFF.

The chain links TRBV5-5 to TRBJ2-7; D is perhaps TRBD2 (6 bases). This CDR3 has 14 amino acids. The V gene's germline CDR1 is SGHKS and CDR2 YYEKEE (reference sequence). V lost 0 bases to trimming and J lost 3 bases, with 10 bases between them. In DNA form, the CDR3 reads TGTGCCAGCAGCTTGGGAGTGGGGGGCTACGAGCAGTACTTC. Protein product: CASSLGVGGYEQYF.

This chain uses TRBV27 with TRBJ2-1, with 9 bases that match TRBD1. This CDR3 has 16 amino acids. Germline values: CDR1 MNHEY, CDR2 SMNVEV (reference sequence). V was pared by 0 bases and J by 10 bases, with 10 bases of the junction left unmatched. The CDR3 sequence is CASSLSPGTGSYEQFF. CDR3 DNA: TGTGCCAGCAGTTTATCCCCTGGGACAGGGTCATACGAGCAGTTCTTC.